The next 17 T cell receptor beta chains were all read from a single sample in a study of T cell responses to AZD1222 COVID-19 vaccine (dated by TCRdb to about 2021). The library was made by the immunoSEQ multiplex PCR assay. Sourced from immuneACCESS, this table was stored by TCRdb with only in-frame sequences that have V and J called. A share of the clones is absent; for the studies checked, an unresolved V gene accounts for under half, and the remainder has no known explanation. This sample comprises about 120,000 clones, approximately 86% of them detected only once. Clones ranked in the top ten supply 2.4% of the sample. The time point tag for this specimen amounts to: baseline before first vaccination. The sequenced sample was peripheral blood, obtained on day 0 of AZD1222 vaccination. These receptors all come from an adult in good health.

On this clone: In the same sample, other DNA sequences code for this CDR3. The chain combines TRBV19 with TRBJ2-3; 9 bases match TRBD1. Germline trimming cut 6 bases from V and 3 bases from J; bases unmatched to any gene: 1. In germline, CDR1 is LNHDA, CDR2 SQIVND (reference sequence). The CDR3 spans 13 residues. The CDR3 nucleotides read TGTGCCAGTAGGGACAGGGGTACAGATACGCAGTATTTT. Residues: CASRDRGTDTQYF.

The gene calls are TRBV14 and TRBJ2-3; TRBD2 matches at 14 bases. Germline-derived CDR1 and CDR2 are SGHDN and FVKESK. J lost 5 bases, V lost 3 bases, and 7 bases had no gene match. This CDR3 comprises 17 residues. CDR3 DNA: TGTGCCAGCAGCCAGACTAGCGGGAGGGCCCTCGGAGATACGCAGTATTTT. The encoded protein is CASSQTSGRALGDTQYF.

This clone was detected once. The chain uses TRBV5-6 and TRBJ2-5, with a weak D call TRBD2 (5 bases). Germline CDR1 and CDR2: SGHDT and YYEEEE. V lost 2 bases, J lost 5 bases, and 10 bases lay in between. The CDR3 sequence is 13 residues long. The CDR3 region is CASSFGRRETQYF. CDR3 nucleotide sequence: TGTGCCAGCAGCTTTGGCAGGAGGGAGACCCAGTACTTC.

V gene TRBV10-2 combines with J gene TRBJ2-1, with D perhaps TRBD1 (5 bases). Germline V CDR1 and CDR2: WSHSY, SAAADI. The CDR3 runs 12 residues. V was shortened by 5 bases and J by 8 bases, with 10 bases between the two germline ends. The CDR3 here is CASSLGVDEQFF. Here the CDR3 DNA reads TGCGCCAGCAGTCTAGGGGTCGATGAGCAGTTCTTC.

The chain recombines TRBV15 with TRBJ1-4; TRBD1 matches 8 bases. The ends lost 3 bases at V and 6 bases at J; junction bases unmatched: 6. Per the germline V gene, CDR1 is LNHNV and CDR2 is YYDKDF (reference sequence). This CDR3 contains 15 residues. CDR3 in DNA: TGTGCCACCAGCAGCCCCGGGACAGGCCATGAAAAACTGTTTTTT. Protein product: CATSSPGTGHEKLFF.

The gene calls are TRBV28 and TRBJ2-3; 8 bases fit TRBD2. Germline CDR1 and CDR2: MDHEN and SYDVKM. The junction had 11 bases not matched to a gene; V was cut back by 3 bases and J by 6 bases. CDR3 length: 16 amino acids. The CDR3 reads CASSFSLSGSSDTQYF. The CDR3 nucleotides read TGTGCCAGCAGTTTTTCCCTAAGCGGGAGCTCGGATACGCAGTATTTT.

The chain is built from TRBV28 and TRBJ2-5; possibly TRBD1 for D (5 bases). Trimming removed 1 base at V and 6 bases at J, with 12 bases between. CDR3 length: 14 amino acids. Germline CDR1 and CDR2: MDHEN and SYDVKM. In nucleotides, the CDR3 is TGTGCCAGCAGTTTATTGGGGCTTGGCAAGACCCAGTACTTC. Translated: CASSLLGLGKTQYF.

The chain is built from TRBV2 and TRBJ2-5; a possible D gene is TRBD2 (6 bases). Trimming stripped 10 bases from V and 1 base from J, with 13 bases between. Germline-derived CDR1 and CDR2 are SNHLY and FYNNEI. The CDR3 is 13 amino acids. In DNA form, the CDR3 reads TGTGCCACCAACCGGGAGCCCCAAGAGACCCAGTACTTC. Translating gives CATNREPQETQYF.

This clone was seen just once. The gene calls are TRBV9 and TRBJ2-5, with TRBD2 matching over 13 bases. The CDR3 is made up of 18 amino acids. V dropped 0 bases and J dropped 2; count of bases not matched to a gene: 7. Germline-derived CDR1 and CDR2 are SGDLS and YYNGEE. The CDR3 is CASSVGRLAGGGQETQYF. The CDR3 coding sequence is TGTGCCAGCAGCGTAGGGAGACTAGCGGGAGGTGGTCAAGAGACCCAGTACTTC.

The genes are TRBV7-8 and TRBJ2-7, with a tentative D call TRBD1 (6 bases). The germline gives CDR1 SGHVS, CDR2 FQNEAQ. V shed 7 bases and J shed 1 base, with 20 bases lying between them. The CDR3 sequence is 16 residues long. The CDR3 here is CASNPQTGTLSYEQYF. As DNA, the CDR3 is TGTGCCAGCAACCCCCAAACCGGGACATTGTCCTACGAGCAGTACTTC.

The chain links TRBV5-1 to TRBJ2-7, with 11 bases lining up with TRBD2. The J segment lost 3 bases and the V segment lost 0 bases, leaving 5 bases of the junction unmatched. Per germline, CDR1 SGHRS and CDR2 YFSETQ. The CDR3 is made up of 16 amino acids. In DNA, the CDR3 is TGCGCCAGCAGCTTGGGGGGGACTAGCGGTAACTACGAGCAGTACTTC. Its protein is CASSLGGTSGNYEQYF. The variable domain in full, completed from reference TRBV5-1 and TRBJ2-7, reads KAGVTQTPRYLIKTRGQQVTLSCSPISGHRSVSWYQQTPGQGLQFLFEYFSETQRNKGNFPGRFSGRQFSNSRSEMNVSTLELGDSALYLCASSLGGTSGNYEQYFGPGTRLTVT.

This chain joins TRBV30 and TRBJ2-3, with D maybe TRBD1 (5 bases). CDR1 and CDR2 (germline): GTSNPN, SVGIG (reference sequence). CDR3 length: 14 residues. The V gene lost 0 bases and the J gene lost 2 bases, with 9 bases spanning the gap. CDR3 in amino acids: CAWSVLRDTDTQYF. CDR3 DNA sequence: TGTGCCTGGAGTGTACTCAGGGACACAGATACGCAGTATTTT.

This chain uses TRBV25-1 with TRBJ2-5; D call uncertain. Per germline, CDR1 MGHDK and CDR2 SYGVNS. This CDR3 contains 13 residues. V was cut by 3 bases and J by 5 bases, with 10 bases left in between. CDR3 nucleotides: TGTGCCAGCAGTGATTGGGGAATGGAGACCCAGTACTTC. This sequence encodes CASSDWGMETQYF. Combining the CDR3 with reference TRBV25-1 and TRBJ2-5 gives the whole variable domain EADIYQTPRYLVIGTGKKITLECSQTMGHDKMYWYQQDPGMELHLIHYSYGVNSTEKGDLSSESTVSRIRTEHFPLTLESARPSHTSQYLCASSDWGMETQYFGPGTRLLVL.

DNA for the CDR3: TGTGCCAGCAGTGGAGACAGGGGGCGCGACTATGGCTACACCTTC. It codes for CASSGDRGRDYGYTF. The chain joins TRBV2 to TRBJ1-2, with 10 bases that match TRBD1. V shed 4 bases and J 3 bases; nucleotides not matched to a gene: 5. The CDR3 is made up of 15 amino acids. Germline-derived CDR1 and CDR2 are SNHLY and FYNNEI. Using reference TRBV2 and TRBJ1-2 for the parts outside the CDR3, the full variable domain is EPEVTQTPSHQVTQMGQEVILRCVPISNHLYFYWYRQILGQKVEFLVSFYNNEISEKSEIFDDQFSVERPDGSNFTLKIRSTKLEDSAMYFCASSGDRGRDYGYTFGSGTRLTVV.

The V call is TRBV19, the J call TRBJ2-1, with TRBD2 matching 7 bases. The CDR3 runs 16 residues. CDR1 LNHDA and CDR2 SQIVND come from the germline V gene (reference sequence). V gave up 1 base and J gave up 7 bases; unmatched junction bases: 10. For the CDR3, the DNA is TGTGCCAGTAGTATAGCGGGCGGGAGTTCTCGGAATGAGCAGTTCTTC. Its protein is CASSIAGGSSRNEQFF. Complete variable domain (other parts from reference TRBV19 and TRBJ2-1): DGGITQSPKYLFRKEGQNVTLSCEQNLNHDAMYWYRQDPGQGLRLIYYSQIVNDFQKGDIAEGYSVSREKKESFPLTVTSAQKNPTAFYLCASSIAGGSSRNEQFFGPGTRLTVL.

The J gene is TRBJ1-5, the V gene TRBV30; D gene uncertain. Germline CDR1 GTSNPN, CDR2 SVGIG (reference sequence). This CDR3 comprises 14 residues. Trimming removed 0 bases at V and 4 bases at J, with 10 bases between. The CDR3 reads CAWSVEPGNQPQHF. In nucleotides, the CDR3 is TGTGCCTGGAGTGTAGAGCCGGGAAATCAGCCCCAGCATTTT.

V and J are TRBV5-4 and TRBJ2-1, with TRBD1 as a possible D gene (6 bases). Deletions cut 4 bases from V and 7 bases from J, with 18 bases between. The CDR3 runs 15 residues. CDR1 and CDR2 from the germline V gene are SGHNT and YYREEE (reference sequence). The CDR3 region has the DNA TGTGCCAGCAGCCCCCGAGACAGGCAGGGAAATGAGCAGTTCTTC. It codes for CASSPRDRQGNEQFF. Based on the CDR3 plus reference TRBV5-4 and TRBJ2-1, the full variable domain is ETGVTQSPTHLIKTRGQQVTLRCSSQSGHNTVSWYQQALGQGPQFIFQYYREEENGRGNFPPRFSGLQFPNYSSELNVNALELDDSALYLCASSPRDRQGNEQFFGPGTRLTVL.